The entry that follows covers one T cell receptor beta chain sequence. Its antigen is currently unknown. The data were obtained in a study of post-analysis software for immune sequencing data. Study in general: Secondary progressive, relapsing-remitting and progressive-relapsing multiple sclerosis were among the included disease courses. Study results and caveats: People with multiple sclerosis had a significantly lower normalized Chao1 diversity than controls did. TRBV segments more frequent in patients than in controls numbered about five and included TRBV5-6, TRBV5-1 and TRBV20-1. Samples prepared in the same batch strongly co-clustered by F measure.

Germline CDR1 and CDR2: SGDLS and YYNGEE. Trimming removed 3 bases from V and 7 bases from J, with 16 bases in between. The CDR3 runs to 15 residues. Unique molecular identifiers had been added to the TCR beta cDNA libraries. Each batch of about 0.95 to 10 million T cells produced 500,000 to 600,000 cDNA molecules. One entry per CDR3 protein results from TCRdb running MiXCR on the PCR reads. The table has hundreds of thousands of distinct CDR3 sequences, roughly 29% seen once. This receptor was obtained from a girl between 10 and 17 years old with multiple sclerosis. Input material: blood. V is TRBV9 and J is TRBJ1-4, with D possibly being TRBD1 (5 bases). This CDR3 reads CASSATGGFGEKLFF. CDR3 coding DNA: TGTGCCAGCAGCGCGACTGGGGGGTTTGGTGAAAAACTGTTTTTT.